This TCR beta chain emerged from a study of cytomegalovirus exposure and HLA in healthy donors. Study-wide results and limits: Other equally common chains were less clonally expanded than HLA-associated TCR beta chains, a later analysis showed.

This CDR3 is built from 15 residues. The J segment lost 2 bases and the V segment lost 0 bases, leaving 4 bases of the junction unmatched. Looked up from germline, CDR1 is LNHNV and CDR2 is YYDKDF (reference sequence). The PCR was carried out with 60 Vbeta primers and 13 Jbeta primers. Clones were sequenced by immunoSEQ multiplex PCR, and TCRdb holds only the in-frame ones, with some missing. This table has 100,000 to 150,000 clones, roughly four fifths appearing once. Though probably carrying unrecorded immune exposures, donors were nominally healthy at sampling. With regard to this clone: Its antigen remains unidentified.

This receptor was taken from a woman in her 40s in good health and CMV-seropositive. The sample was PBMCs. The rearrangement links TRBV15 to TRBJ2-7, with 7 bases lining up with TRBD1. CDR3 in DNA: TGTGCCACCAGCAGAGACCGGGACAGAGCCTACGAGCAGTACTTC. Translation gives CATSRDRDRAYEQYF.